This entry lists 25 T cell receptor beta chains sequenced from one sample in a study of cytomegalovirus exposure and HLA in healthy donors. Researchers ran the PCR with 60 Vbeta and 13 Jbeta primers. Using immunoSEQ multiplex PCR, the repertoire was profiled, and TCRdb retains in-frame clones only, with some absent. This sample yields roughly 150,000 clones, of which 78% are seen a single time; 6.2% belongs to the top ten. Sequenced input: PBMCs. The receptors shown here come from a woman aged 40 to 50 in good health and CMV-seropositive.

The chain links TRBV7-9 to TRBJ1-6; D remains unclear. The CDR3 has 14 residues. The germline CDR1 and CDR2 sequences are SEHNR and FQNEAQ (reference sequence). V was trimmed by 8 bases and J by 0 bases, leaving 8 bases between them. CDR3 in DNA: TGTGCCAGCGCGTTGCCCTCCTATAATTCACCCCTCCACTTT. Protein sequence: CASALPSYNSPLHF.

V usage is TRBV27 and J usage is TRBJ2-1, with 7 positions matching TRBD2. The CDR3 length is 16 residues. Trimming took 7 bases from V and 5 from J; bases not matched to a gene: 14. Germline CDR1 MNHEY, CDR2 SMNVEV (reference sequence). The CDR3 loop is CASTEGRTGGDNEQFF. CDR3 sequence (DNA): TGTGCCAGCACCGAAGGCCGGACTGGGGGGGACAATGAGCAGTTCTTC.

The rearrangement uses TRBV6-5 and TRBJ2-1, with 9 bases matching TRBD2. This CDR3 is built from 15 residues. CDR1 and CDR2 from the germline V gene are MNHEY and SVGAGI. Trimming took 6 bases from V and 6 from J; bases not matched to a gene: 9. The CDR3 protein is CASRRAGGWGNEQFF. The DNA of the CDR3 is TGTGCCAGCAGGAGAGCGGGGGGCTGGGGCAATGAGCAGTTCTTC.

The rearrangement joins TRBV5-4 to TRBJ1-2; 10 nucleotides line up with TRBD1. V trimming: 3 bases; J trimming: 4 bases; junction bases outside the gene matches: 0. CDR1 SGHNT and CDR2 YYREEE come from the germline V gene (reference sequence). The CDR3 loop spans 13 amino acids. CDR3 protein: CASSWDRGYGYTF. CDR3 nucleotides: TGTGCCAGCAGCTGGGACAGGGGCTATGGCTACACCTTC.

The rearrangement joins TRBV10-3 to TRBJ2-6; D perhaps matches TRBD1 (6 bases). The CDR3 is 18 amino acids. Germline values: CDR1 ENHRY, CDR2 SYGVKD. The germline V and J ends were trimmed by 6 bases and 11 bases, with 29 bases remaining between them. CDR3 coding DNA: TGTGCCATCAGCGCCCCTTCAGCCAGGGGTTCCTCTTCCGACGTCCTGACTTTC. It codes for CAISAPSARGSSSDVLTF.

V usage is TRBV5-6 and J usage is TRBJ2-3; D is perhaps TRBD2 (5 bases). Trimming pared 0 bases from V and 2 bases from J, leaving 16 bases between. Germline V gene data show CDR1 as SGHDT and CDR2 as YYEEEE. This CDR3 is built from 17 residues. The CDR3 spells CASSLAGGPPFTDTQYF. The CDR3 nucleotides are TGTGCCAGCAGCTTGGCCGGAGGTCCCCCCTTCACAGATACGCAGTATTTT.

The chain employs TRBV5-4 and TRBJ2-1; TRBD2 aligns across 11 bases. V shed 1 base, J shed 3 bases, and the junction held 3 bases outside the gene matches. CDR3 length: 16 amino acids. Looked up from germline, CDR1 is SGHNT and CDR2 is YYREEE (reference sequence). The CDR3 here is CASSLLLAGVYNEQFF. The CDR3 region has the DNA TGTGCCAGCAGCTTGTTACTAGCGGGAGTCTACAATGAGCAGTTCTTC. Full variable domain (outside the CDR3, taken from reference TRBV5-4 and TRBJ2-1): ETGVTQSPTHLIKTRGQQVTLRCSSQSGHNTVSWYQQALGQGPQFIFQYYREEENGRGNFPPRFSGLQFPNYSSELNVNALELDDSALYLCASSLLLAGVYNEQFFGPGTRLTVL.

J is TRBJ2-1 and V is TRBV18, with TRBD2 matching over 13 bases. Germline V gives CDR1 KGHSH, CDR2 LQKENI. V was pared by 3 bases and J by 5 bases, with 13 bases of the junction left unmatched. The length of the CDR3 is 19 residues. CDR3 bases: TGTGCCAGCTCACCTCGACTAGCGGGAGGCCAGGCTAGTGACAATGAGCAGTTCTTC. This codes for CASSPRLAGGQASDNEQFF.

The chain joins TRBV2 to TRBJ2-4; TRBD2 matches 8 bases. There are 12 residues in the CDR3. The V gene end was trimmed by 6 bases and the J gene end by 8 bases; junction bases not matched to a gene: 3. Germline lookup yields CDR1 SNHLY and CDR2 FYNNEI. CDR3 amino acids: CASRIGGDIQYF. CDR3 nucleotide sequence: TGTGCCAGCAGGATCGGGGGGGACATTCAGTACTTC.

The sample holds a few counts of this clone. The V call is TRBV25-1, the J call TRBJ2-1, with a tentative D call TRBD1 (6 bases). Germline V gene data show CDR1 as MGHDK and CDR2 as SYGVNS. The V end lost 2 bases, the J end lost 6 bases, and 20 bases lay between the germline ends. This CDR3 has 17 residues. The chain's CDR3 is CASSETLAQGKRNEQFF. CDR3 DNA: TGTGCCAGCAGTGAAACCCTCGCACAGGGAAAACGCAATGAGCAGTTCTTC.

V is TRBV29-1 and J is TRBJ2-7; perhaps TRBD1 as D (6 bases). The CDR3 has 12 residues. Germline CDR1 SQVTM, CDR2 ANQGSEA. V lost 7 bases and J lost 6, with 16 bases in between. CDR3 loop: CSAQSTGTEQYF. The CDR3 DNA reads TGCAGCGCACAGAGTACAGGGACCGAGCAGTACTTC.

This clone occurred once. This rearrangement joins TRBV15 to TRBJ2-5, with D perhaps TRBD2 (6 bases). The CDR3 consists of 14 residues. Germline CDR1 and CDR2: LNHNV and YYDKDF (reference sequence). V dropped 0 bases and J dropped 7 bases, with 12 bases sitting between them. Here the CDR3 DNA reads TGTGCCACCAGCAGAGATCTCATGGAGGGGACCCAGTACTTC. As protein: CATSRDLMEGTQYF. The full variable domain, in which reference TRBV15 and TRBJ2-5 provide the parts outside the CDR3, is DAMVIQNPRYQVTQFGKPVTLSCSQTLNHNVMYWYQQKSSQAPKLLFHYYDKDFNNEADTPDNFQSRRPNTSFCFLDIRSPGLGDTAMYLCATSRDLMEGTQYFGPGTRLLVL.

The rearrangement links TRBV18 to TRBJ1-5; D call uncertain. CDR1 and CDR2 from the germline V gene are KGHSH and LQKENI. V was clipped by 1 base and J by 7 bases, with 14 bases between them. This CDR3 is 15 amino acids long. Here the CDR3 reads CASSPQGMGDQPQHF. CDR3 DNA sequence: TGTGCCAGCTCACCACAGGGTATGGGAGACCAGCCCCAGCATTTT. The full variable domain, rest sourced from reference TRBV18 and TRBJ1-5, is NAGVMQNPRHLVRRRGQEARLRCSPMKGHSHVYWYRQLPEEGLKFMVYLQKENIIDESGMPKERFSAEFPKEGPSILRIQQVVRGDSAAYFCASSPQGMGDQPQHFGDGTRLSIL.

This rearrangement joins TRBV6-5 to TRBJ2-2; D not certain. Per germline, CDR1 MNHEY and CDR2 SVGAGI. The CDR3 extends over 12 amino acids. V dropped 7 bases and J dropped 6 bases, with 9 bases sitting between them. The CDR3 bases are TGTGCCAGCACCGGCGGAGCCGGGGAGCTGTTTTTT. Translation: CASTGGAGELFF.

This clone was detected a few times. This chain uses TRBV7-9 with TRBJ2-7, with TRBD2 identical over 8 bases. The V and J ends lost 0 bases and 1 base, in that order; junction bases with no gene match: 5. Germline lookup yields CDR1 SEHNR and CDR2 FQNEAQ (reference sequence). The CDR3 covers 16 residues. In nucleotides, the CDR3 is TGTGCCAGCAGCTTAGCAACGGGAGGGCGGTCCTACGAGCAGTACTTC. Its translation: CASSLATGGRSYEQYF.

This clone was counted between two and nine times. The CDR3 DNA reads TGTGCCAGCAGCGTAGAAATAGGAGAGTCGGGCTATGGCTACACCTTC. It yields the protein CASSVEIGESGYGYTF. This rearrangement joins TRBV9 to TRBJ1-2; D is unclear. CDR1 is SGDLS and CDR2 is YYNGEE in the germline V gene. The CDR3 has 16 amino acids. The germline V and J ends were trimmed by 0 bases and 4 bases, with 16 bases remaining between them.

The rearrangement links TRBV5-1 to TRBJ2-1; possible D gene TRBD2, 5 bases. The CDR3 length is 15 residues. Germline lookup yields CDR1 SGHRS and CDR2 YFSETQ. V was cut by 1 base and J by 1 base, with 9 bases left in between. The CDR3 loop reads CASSLIAWSYNEQFF. In DNA form, the CDR3 reads TGCGCCAGCAGCTTGATAGCGTGGTCCTACAATGAGCAGTTCTTC.

This rearrangement joins TRBV5-1 to TRBJ1-1; D is undetermined. Trimming stripped 1 base from V and 0 bases from J, with 7 bases between. The V gene's germline CDR1 is SGHRS and CDR2 YFSETQ. This CDR3 has 14 amino acids. CDR3 in DNA: TGCGCCAGCAGCTTGTACAGTATGAACACTGAAGCTTTCTTT. This translates into CASSLYSMNTEAFF. The full variable domain, completed using reference TRBV5-1 and TRBJ1-1, is KAGVTQTPRYLIKTRGQQVTLSCSPISGHRSVSWYQQTPGQGLQFLFEYFSETQRNKGNFPGRFSGRQFSNSRSEMNVSTLELGDSALYLCASSLYSMNTEAFFGQGTRLTVV.

This chain uses TRBV4-1 with TRBJ2-3; 7 bases line up with TRBD2. V trimming: 1 base; J trimming: 2 bases; junction bases outside the gene matches: 3. CDR1 and CDR2 from the germline V gene are MGHRA and YSYEKL. The CDR3 is 15 amino acids. The CDR3 DNA follows: TGCGCCAGCAGCCAAGTCGGGGGGACCACAGATACGCAGTATTTT. It yields the protein CASSQVGGTTDTQYF.

The table lists this clone with a few counts. The rearrangement joins TRBV5-4 to TRBJ2-5; tentative D call: TRBD2 (5 bases). CDR1 and CDR2 from the germline V gene are SGHNT and YYREEE (reference sequence). With 2 bases removed from V and 4 bases from J, the gap between germline ends came to 15 bases. The CDR3 extends over 15 amino acids. CDR3: CASSLDSGIGETQYF. Written as DNA, the CDR3 is TGTGCCAGCAGCTTAGACTCCGGGATAGGAGAGACCCAGTACTTC.

The chain couples TRBV11-2 to TRBJ2-5, with 8 bases matching TRBD2. The DNA end lines up better with TRBJ2-7; the J call may be wrong. The CDR3 sequence is 16 residues long. Germline V gives CDR1 SGHAT, CDR2 FQNNGV. The CDR3 here is CASSSITSGVSYEQYF. DNA of the CDR3: TGTGCCAGCAGCTCGATAACTAGCGGTGTCTCCTACGAGCAGTACTTC.

The rearrangement joins TRBV30 to TRBJ2-1; 8 nucleotides agree with TRBD2. Germline lookup yields CDR1 GTSNPN and CDR2 SVGIG (reference sequence). CDR3 length: 17 amino acids. Trimming took 0 bases from V and 0 from J; bases not matched to a gene: 7. Written as DNA, the CDR3 is TGTGCCTGGAGTGTAGATCTAAGCGGGAGCTCCTACAATGAGCAGTTCTTC. Amino acid sequence: CAWSVDLSGSSYNEQFF.

The CDR3 bases are TGTGCCAGCAGCTTAGCTCTGGGGACTAGCGGAAGCACAGATACGCAGTATTTT. It yields the protein CASSLALGTSGSTDTQYF. The V call is TRBV11-3, the J call TRBJ2-3; 11 bases agree with TRBD2. This CDR3 is built from 18 residues. CDR1 is SGHNT, CDR2 YENEEA, per germline. V lost 1 base and J lost 0; bases outside the gene matches: 6.

This clone was observed a handful of times. The chain couples TRBV29-1 to TRBJ2-1; tentatively, D is TRBD2 (5 bases). Trimming took 4 bases from V and 3 from J, leaving 10 bases between them. CDR1 and CDR2 from the germline V gene are SQVTM and ANQGSEA. The CDR3 is 13 residues long. CDR3 protein: CSVGAAIYNEQFF. The CDR3 region has the DNA TGCAGCGTTGGAGCGGCAATCTACAATGAGCAGTTCTTC.

This chain joins TRBV7-2 and TRBJ1-2, with 7 nucleotides matching TRBD1. Germline V gene data show CDR1 as SGHTA and CDR2 as FQGNSA. This CDR3 is built from 15 residues. The J segment lost 5 bases and the V segment lost 5 bases, leaving 11 bases of the junction unmatched. This CDR3 reads CASSPGQASIYGYTF. CDR3 in DNA: TGTGCCAGCAGCCCCGGACAGGCTTCCATTTATGGCTACACCTTC.